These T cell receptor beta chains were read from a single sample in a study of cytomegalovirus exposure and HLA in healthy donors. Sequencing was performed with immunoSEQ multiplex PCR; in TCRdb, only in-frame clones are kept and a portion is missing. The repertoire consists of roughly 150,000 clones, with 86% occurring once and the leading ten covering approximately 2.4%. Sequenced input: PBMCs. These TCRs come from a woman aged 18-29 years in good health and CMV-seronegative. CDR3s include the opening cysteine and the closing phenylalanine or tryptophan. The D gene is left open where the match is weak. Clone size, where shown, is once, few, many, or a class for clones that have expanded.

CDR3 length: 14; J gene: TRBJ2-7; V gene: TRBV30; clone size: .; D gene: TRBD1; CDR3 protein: CAWSGDRGLYEQYF; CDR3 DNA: TGTGCCTGGAGTGGCGACAGGGGGCTCTACGAGCAGTACTTC
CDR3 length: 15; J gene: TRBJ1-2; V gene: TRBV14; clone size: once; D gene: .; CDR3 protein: CASSQDQGPGYGYTF; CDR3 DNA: TGTGCCAGCAGCCAAGACCAGGGTCCCGGCTATGGCTACACCTTC
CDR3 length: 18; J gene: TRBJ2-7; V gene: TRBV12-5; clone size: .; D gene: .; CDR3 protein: CASGLVLSGGPNSYEQYF; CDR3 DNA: TGTGCTAGTGGTTTGGTACTGTCCGGGGGGCCCAATTCCTACGAGCAGTACTTC
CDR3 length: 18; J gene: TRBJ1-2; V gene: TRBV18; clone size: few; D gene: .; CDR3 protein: CASSFRDNQYSSNYGYTF; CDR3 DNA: TGTGCCAGCTCTTTTAGGGACAACCAATATTCCTCTAACTATGGCTACACCTTC
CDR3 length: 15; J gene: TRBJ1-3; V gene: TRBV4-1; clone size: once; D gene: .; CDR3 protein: CASSHTPVAGNTIYF; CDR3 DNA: TGCGCCAGCAGCCACACACCTGTCGCTGGAAACACCATATATTTT
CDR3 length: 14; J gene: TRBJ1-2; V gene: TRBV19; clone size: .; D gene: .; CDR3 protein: CASSMETGNYGYTF; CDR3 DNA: TGTGCCAGTAGTATGGAAACAGGGAACTATGGCTACACCTTC
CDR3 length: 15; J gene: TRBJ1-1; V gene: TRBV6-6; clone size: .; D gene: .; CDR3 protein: CASSLDSWGRTEAFF; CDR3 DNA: TGTGCCAGCAGCCTTGACAGTTGGGGGCGGACTGAAGCTTTCTTT
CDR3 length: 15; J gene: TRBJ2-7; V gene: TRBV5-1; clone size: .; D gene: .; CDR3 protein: CASRPGAGVVDEQYF; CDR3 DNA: TGCGCCAGCCGCCCAGGGGCGGGAGTAGTAGACGAGCAGTACTTC
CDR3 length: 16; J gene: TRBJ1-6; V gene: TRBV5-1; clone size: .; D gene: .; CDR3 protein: CASSPTDGSYNSPLHF; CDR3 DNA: TGCGCCAGCAGCCCGACAGACGGCTCCTATAATTCACCCCTCCACTTT
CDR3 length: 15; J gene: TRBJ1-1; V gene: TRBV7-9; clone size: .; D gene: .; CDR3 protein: CASSLAGGGGTEAFF; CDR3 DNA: TGTGCCAGCAGCTTAGCAGGGGGAGGGGGCACTGAAGCTTTCTTT
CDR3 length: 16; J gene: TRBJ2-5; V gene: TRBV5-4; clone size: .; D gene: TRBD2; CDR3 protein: CASSPSSTGGQETQYF; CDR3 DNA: TGTGCCAGCAGCCCCTCGTCGACGGGGGGCCAAGAGACCCAGTACTTC
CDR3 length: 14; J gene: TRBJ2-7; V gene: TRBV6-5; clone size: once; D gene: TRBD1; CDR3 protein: CASSYRTGNYEQYF; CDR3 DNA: TGTGCCAGCAGTTATAGGACAGGGAACTACGAGCAGTACTTC
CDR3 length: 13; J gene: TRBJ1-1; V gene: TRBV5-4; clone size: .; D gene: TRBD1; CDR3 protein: CASSLYQGAEAFF; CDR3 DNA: TGTGCCAGCAGCTTGTACCAGGGGGCTGAAGCTTTCTTT
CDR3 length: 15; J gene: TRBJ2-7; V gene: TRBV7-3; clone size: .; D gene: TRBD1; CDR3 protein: CASSRGTGLAYEQYF; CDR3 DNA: TGTGCCAGCAGCCGCGGGACAGGGCTGGCCTACGAGCAGTACTTC
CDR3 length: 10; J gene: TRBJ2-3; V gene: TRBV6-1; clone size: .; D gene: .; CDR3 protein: CASNLDTQYF; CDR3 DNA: TGTGCCAGCAATCTGGATACGCAGTATTTT
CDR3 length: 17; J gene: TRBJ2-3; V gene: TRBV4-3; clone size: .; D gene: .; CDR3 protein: CASSPTGGGSRADTQYF; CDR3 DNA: TGCGCCAGCAGCCCTACCGGGGGCGGGAGTAGGGCAGATACGCAGTATTTT
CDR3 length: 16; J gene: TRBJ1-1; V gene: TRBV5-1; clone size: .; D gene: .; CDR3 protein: CASSLGGGFMNTEAFF; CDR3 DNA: TGCGCCAGCAGCTTGGGTGGAGGTTTCATGAACACTGAAGCTTTCTTT
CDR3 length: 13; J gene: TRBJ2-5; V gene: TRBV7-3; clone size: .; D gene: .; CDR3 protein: CASSLSREETQYF; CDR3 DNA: TGTGCCAGCAGCTTAAGCAGGGAAGAGACCCAGTACTTC
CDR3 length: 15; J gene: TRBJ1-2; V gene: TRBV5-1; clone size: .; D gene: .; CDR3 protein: CASSLRTDTNYGYTF; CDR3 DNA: TGCGCCAGCAGCTTACGGACAGACACTAACTATGGCTACACCTTC
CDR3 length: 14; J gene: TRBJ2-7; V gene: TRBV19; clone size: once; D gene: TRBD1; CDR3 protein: CASSWGQGAYEQYF; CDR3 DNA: TGTGCCAGTAGTTGGGGACAGGGGGCCTACGAGCAGTACTTC
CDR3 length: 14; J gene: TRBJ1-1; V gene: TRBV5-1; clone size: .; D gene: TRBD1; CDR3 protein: CASSPGTGDTEAFF; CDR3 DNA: TGCGCCAGCAGCCCCGGGACAGGGGACACTGAAGCTTTCTTT
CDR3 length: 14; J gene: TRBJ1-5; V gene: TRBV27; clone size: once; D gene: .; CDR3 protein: CASTSRAGNQPQHF; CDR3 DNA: TGTGCCAGCACTTCCAGGGCGGGCAATCAGCCCCAGCATTTT
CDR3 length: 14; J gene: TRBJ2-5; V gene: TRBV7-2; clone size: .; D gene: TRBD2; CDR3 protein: CASSQNLAEETQYF; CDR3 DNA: TGTGCCAGCAGCCAAAATCTAGCGGAAGAGACCCAGTACTTC
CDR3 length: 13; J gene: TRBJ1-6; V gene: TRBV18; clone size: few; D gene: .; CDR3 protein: CASSNGGNSPLHF; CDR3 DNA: TGTGCCAGCTCAAACGGGGGAAATTCACCCCTCCACTTT
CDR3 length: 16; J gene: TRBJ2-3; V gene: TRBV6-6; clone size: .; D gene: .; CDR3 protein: CASSYLGGDPGDTQYF; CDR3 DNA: TGTGCCAGCAGTTACTTGGGCGGGGACCCGGGGGATACGCAGTATTTT
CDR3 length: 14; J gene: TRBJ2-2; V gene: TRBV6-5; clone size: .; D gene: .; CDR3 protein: CASSYGGVTGELFF; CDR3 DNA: TGTGCCAGCAGTTACGGAGGGGTCACCGGGGAGCTGTTTTTT
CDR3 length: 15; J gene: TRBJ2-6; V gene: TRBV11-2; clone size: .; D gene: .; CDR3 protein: CASSLTTSGANVLTF; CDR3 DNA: TGTGCCAGCAGCTTGACTACCTCTGGGGCCAACGTCCTGACTTTC
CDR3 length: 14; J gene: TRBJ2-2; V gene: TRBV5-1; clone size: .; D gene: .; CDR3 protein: CASSSTGSTGELFF; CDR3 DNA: TGCGCCAGCAGCTCCACAGGGAGCACCGGGGAGCTGTTTTTT
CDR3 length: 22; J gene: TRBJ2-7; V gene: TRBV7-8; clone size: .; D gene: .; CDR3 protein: CASSWNRDRDLKASGSTYEQYF; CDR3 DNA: TGTGCCAGCAGCTGGAACCGGGACAGGGACCTTAAGGCTAGCGGGAGTACCTACGAGCAGTACTTC
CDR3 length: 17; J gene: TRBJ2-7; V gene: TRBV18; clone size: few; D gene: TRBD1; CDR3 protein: CASSPRTGGSITYEQYF; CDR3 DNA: TGTGCCAGCTCACCACGGACAGGGGGCTCGATCACCTACGAGCAGTACTTC
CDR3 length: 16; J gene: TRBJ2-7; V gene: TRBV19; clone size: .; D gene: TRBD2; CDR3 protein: CASRGLAGGADYEQYF; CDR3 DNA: TGTGCCAGTAGGGGACTAGCGGGGGGTGCGGACTACGAGCAGTACTTC
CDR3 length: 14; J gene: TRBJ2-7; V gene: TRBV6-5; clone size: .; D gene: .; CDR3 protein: CASEKTGSDNEQYF; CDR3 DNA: TGTGCCAGCGAAAAAACCGGGAGTGACAACGAGCAGTACTTC
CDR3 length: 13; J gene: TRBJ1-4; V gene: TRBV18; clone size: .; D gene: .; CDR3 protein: CASSPRTGEKLFF; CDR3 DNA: TGTGCCAGCTCACCACGTACGGGTGAAAAACTGTTTTTT
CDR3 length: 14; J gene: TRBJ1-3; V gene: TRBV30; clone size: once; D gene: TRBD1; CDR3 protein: CAWSRGTGGNTIYF; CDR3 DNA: TGTGCCTGGAGTAGAGGGACAGGGGGAAACACCATATATTTT
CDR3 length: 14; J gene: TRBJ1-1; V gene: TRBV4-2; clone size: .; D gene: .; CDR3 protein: CASSQLGGNTEAFF; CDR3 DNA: TGTGCCAGCAGCCAACTCGGCGGTAACACTGAAGCTTTCTTT
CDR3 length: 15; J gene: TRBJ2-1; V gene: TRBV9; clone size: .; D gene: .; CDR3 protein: CASSPQGLDYNEQFF; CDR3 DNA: TGTGCCAGCAGCCCCCAGGGACTCGACTACAATGAGCAGTTCTTC
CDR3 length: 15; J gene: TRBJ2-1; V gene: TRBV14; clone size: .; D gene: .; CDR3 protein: CASSRMDTLDNEQFF; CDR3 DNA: TGTGCCAGCAGCCGGATGGACACGTTAGACAATGAGCAGTTCTTC
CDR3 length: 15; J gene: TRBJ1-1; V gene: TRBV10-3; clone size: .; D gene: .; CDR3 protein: CATRRVSRPVTEAFF; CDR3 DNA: TGTGCCACCCGACGGGTAAGTCGTCCCGTCACTGAAGCTTTCTTT
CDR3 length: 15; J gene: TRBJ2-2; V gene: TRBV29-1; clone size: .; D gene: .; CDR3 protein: CSVGPGVANTGELFF; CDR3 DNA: TGCAGCGTGGGGCCGGGGGTAGCGAACACCGGGGAGCTGTTTTTT
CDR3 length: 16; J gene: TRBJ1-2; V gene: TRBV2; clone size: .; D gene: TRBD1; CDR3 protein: CASSERVTGGGYGYTF; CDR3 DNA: TGTGCCAGCAGTGAACGGGTGACAGGGGGTGGCTATGGCTACACCTTC
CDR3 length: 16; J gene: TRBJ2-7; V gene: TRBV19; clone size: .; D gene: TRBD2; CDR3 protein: CASSPSLAGDWYEQYF; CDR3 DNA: TGTGCCAGTAGTCCTTCACTAGCGGGAGACTGGTACGAGCAGTACTTC
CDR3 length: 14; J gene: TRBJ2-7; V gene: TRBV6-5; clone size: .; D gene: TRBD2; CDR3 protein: CASSYGLADYEQYF; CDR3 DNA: TGTGCCAGCAGTTACGGCCTAGCGGACTACGAGCAGTACTTC
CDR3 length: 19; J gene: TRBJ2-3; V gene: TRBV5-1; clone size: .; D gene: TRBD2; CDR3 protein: CASSLPPVRTSGGSDTQYF; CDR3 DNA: TGCGCCAGCAGCTTACCCCCCGTTAGGACTAGCGGGGGGTCAGATACGCAGTATTTT
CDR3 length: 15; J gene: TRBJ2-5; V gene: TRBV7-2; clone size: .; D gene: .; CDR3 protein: CASSSTGHLQETQYF; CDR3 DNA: TGTGCCAGCAGCTCTACGGGACATTTACAAGAGACCCAGTACTTC
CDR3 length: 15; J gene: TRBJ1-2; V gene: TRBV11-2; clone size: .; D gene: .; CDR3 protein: CASSLDGTLSGGYTF; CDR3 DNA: TGTGCCAGCAGCTTAGATGGGACACTAAGCGGTGGCTACACCTTC
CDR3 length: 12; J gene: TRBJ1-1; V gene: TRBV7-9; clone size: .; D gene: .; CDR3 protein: CASSSAGGEAFF; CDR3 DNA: TGTGCCAGCAGCTCCGCGGGTGGTGAAGCTTTCTTT
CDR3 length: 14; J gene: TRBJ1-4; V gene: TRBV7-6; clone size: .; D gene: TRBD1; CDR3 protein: CASSFGTGDEKLFF; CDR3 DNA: TGTGCCAGCAGCTTTGGGACAGGGGACGAAAAACTGTTTTTT
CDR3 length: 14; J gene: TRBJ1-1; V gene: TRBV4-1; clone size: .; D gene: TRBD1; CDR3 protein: CASSQRQGNTEAFF; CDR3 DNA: TGCGCCAGCAGCCAACGACAGGGAAACACTGAAGCTTTCTTT
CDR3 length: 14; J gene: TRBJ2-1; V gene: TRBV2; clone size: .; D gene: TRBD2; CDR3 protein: CASSESGGTGEQFF; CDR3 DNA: TGTGCCAGCAGTGAGTCGGGAGGAACGGGTGAGCAGTTCTTC
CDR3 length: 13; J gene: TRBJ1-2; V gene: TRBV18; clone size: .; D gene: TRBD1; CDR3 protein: CASSPSTGAGYTF; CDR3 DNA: TGTGCCAGCTCACCGTCGACAGGGGCCGGCTACACCTTC
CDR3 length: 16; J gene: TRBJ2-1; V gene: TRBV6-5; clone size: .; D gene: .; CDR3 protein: CASSYFFGALNNEQFF; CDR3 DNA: TGTGCCAGCAGTTACTTCTTTGGGGCTTTGAACAATGAGCAGTTCTTC
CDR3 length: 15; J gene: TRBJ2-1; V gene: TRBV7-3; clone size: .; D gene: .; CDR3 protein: CASSPRGGDYNEQFF; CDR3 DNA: TGTGCCAGCAGCCCCCGCGGGGGCGATTACAATGAGCAGTTCTTC